This section outlines one T cell receptor (beta chain) sequence together with its context. The antigen is unknown. Adults of Caucasian background living in Nashville, Tennessee made up all donors. Together with CD45RO+ cells, CCR7-negative CD45RA+ TemRA cells were included in CD8 memory. Method: immunoSEQ multiplex PCR; TCRdb's copy keeps in-frame clones and lacks some. The sample includes approximately 100,000 clones, just over 65% of them seen just once. The source of the sample is a study of shared clonotypes between healthy human individuals. General study points: Larger estimated richness was generally recorded for naive subsets relative to memory subsets.

Germline V lookup: CDR1 MGHRA, CDR2 YSYEKL. Trimming at V came to 3 bases and at J to 6 bases, leaving 8 bases not matched to a gene. The CDR3 has 15 amino acids. The chain links TRBV4-1 to TRBJ2-1, with TRBD2 identical over 7 bases. The sequence came from a woman aged 30 to 39 in good health. The sequencing input was memory CD8+ T cells sorted from blood. This sample's subset: CD45RO+ cells pooled with CCR7-negative TemRA cells. The CDR3 coding sequence is TGCGCCAGCAGCCACGCCTTGCTAGCGGTCAATGAGCAGTTCTTC. It yields the protein CASSHALLAVNEQFF.